The 20 T cell receptor beta chains below were found in one sample sequenced in a study of blood T cells in healthy people across ages. For the second PCR, which ran for roughly 6 to 12 cycles, a sample-barcoded 5' primer and a J-beta primer mix were used. TCRdb re-called the 5' RACE reads through MiXCR, storing one row per CDR3 protein. The sample gives approximately 790,000 distinct CDR3 sequences, about 62% of which show up once; 25% to 30% is in the top ten. Sample: blood. The source of these receptors is a man between 25 and 39 years old in good health.

This rearrangement joins TRBV9 to TRBJ2-3; 7 bases are shared with TRBD2. The CDR3 covers 14 residues. Germline-derived CDR1 and CDR2 are SGDLS and YYNGEE. V trimming: 3 bases; J trimming: 5 bases; junction bases outside the gene matches: 6. The CDR3 nucleotides are TGTGCCAGCAGCGCCAGCGGGGTTAAAGATACGCAGTATTTT. Translation gives CASSASGVKDTQYF.

This chain joins TRBV3-1 and TRBJ1-1, with D perhaps TRBD1 (6 bases). Per the germline V gene, CDR1 is LGHDT and CDR2 is YNNKEL (reference sequence). This CDR3 spans 14 amino acids. The ends were cut back, 2 bases at V and 3 bases at J, with 10 bases in the middle. CDR3 region: CASSQQDRYTEAFF. CDR3 in DNA: TGTGCCAGCAGCCAACAGGACAGATACACTGAAGCTTTCTTT.

The chain combines TRBV20-1 with TRBJ2-3; 10 bases line up with TRBD2. This CDR3 contains 17 residues. With V trimmed by 2 bases and J by 0 bases, 8 bases remained unmatched. Germline loops: CDR1 DFQATT, CDR2 SNEGSKA (reference sequence). The CDR3, as DNA: TGCAGTGCTAGAAAACTAGCGGGGCCACCTAGCACAGATACGCAGTATTTT. The encoded protein is CSARKLAGPPSTDTQYF.

The chain uses TRBV20-1 and TRBJ2-5; tentatively, D is TRBD1 or TRBD2 (5 bases each). Germline V lookup: CDR1 DFQATT, CDR2 SNEGSKA (reference sequence). The V end lost 3 bases, the J end lost 11 bases, and 22 bases lay between the germline ends. This CDR3 comprises 14 residues. The CDR3 sequence: CSARDRGTQGAQYF. The DNA for the CDR3 is TGCAGTGCTAGGGATCGGGGCACACAAGGGGCGCAGTACTTC.

This clonotype has only a few counts. V gene TRBV20-1 combines with J gene TRBJ2-3; 8 bases are a match to TRBD1. The CDR3 is 15 residues long. Germline assignment: CDR1 DFQATT and CDR2 SNEGSKA (reference sequence). Trimming took 6 bases from V and 0 from J; bases not matched to a gene: 8. CDR3 DNA sequence: TGCAGTGCACGACCATGGACAGGGAGCACAGATACGCAGTATTTT. This encodes CSARPWTGSTDTQYF.

Comment on this clonotype: A much larger clone is a single base away; this may be a read error. The rearrangement links TRBV7-2 to TRBJ2-5, with 10 positions matching TRBD2. Germline values: CDR1 SGHTA, CDR2 FQGNSA. V trimming: 3 bases; J trimming: 5 bases; junction bases outside the gene matches: 9. This CDR3 is 16 amino acids long. The chain's CDR3 is CASSFSQLAGMETQYF. For the CDR3, the DNA is TGTGCCAGCAGCTTTTCTCAACTAGCGGGGATGGAGACCCAGTACTTC.

This chain joins TRBV5-1 and TRBJ2-1; 10 bases line up with TRBD1. With 4 bases clipped from V and 8 bases from J, the junction kept 12 bases outside the gene matches. The V gene's germline CDR1 is SGHRS and CDR2 YFSETQ. The CDR3 has 16 residues. The CDR3 nucleotides are TGCGCCAGCAGCCACGGGACGACAGGGGGCGCAGATGAGCAGTTCTTC. Translated: CASSHGTTGGADEQFF.

At least ten counts were recorded for this clonotype. V is TRBV2 and J is TRBJ2-5, with TRBD1 matching over 7 bases. The CDR3 extends over 11 amino acids. The V and J ends lost 6 bases and 5 bases, in that order; junction bases with no gene match: 0. Per germline, CDR1 SNHLY and CDR2 FYNNEI. The chain's CDR3 is CASRGQETQYF. The CDR3 coding sequence is TGTGCCAGCAGGGGACAGGAGACCCAGTACTTC.

The chain couples TRBV28 to TRBJ1-5; no clear D gene. The CDR3 sequence is 14 residues long. V shed 5 bases and J shed 2 bases, with 10 bases lying between them. From germline, CDR1 is MDHEN and CDR2 SYDVKM. CDR3 amino acids: CASSPVVGNQPQHF. The CDR3 DNA is TGTGCCAGCAGTCCAGTGGTCGGCAATCAGCCCCAGCATTTT.

About this clonotype itself: A much larger clone sits a single nucleotide away, making a read error possible. This sequence joins TRBV28 and TRBJ1-2, with TRBD1 as a possible D gene (5 bases). The CDR3 extends over 15 amino acids. The V gene's germline CDR1 is MDHEN and CDR2 SYDVKM. The CDR3 loop is CAGSTPSGGSYGYTF. Written as DNA, the CDR3 is TGTGCCGGCAGTACGCCCTCCGGGGGGTCCTATGGCTACACCTTC.

V gene TRBV24-1 combines with J gene TRBJ2-7; D ambiguous. In germline, CDR1 is KGHDR, CDR2 SFDVKD. Trimming shortened V by 3 bases and J by 2 bases, and 4 bases separated the two germline ends. The CDR3 contains 12 residues. Here the CDR3 DNA reads TGTGCCACCAGTGATGTGGCCTACGAGCAGTACTTC. Protein product: CATSDVAYEQYF.

This clonotype was found a few times. The V and J genes are TRBV10-3 and TRBJ1-2; D not resolved. This CDR3 comprises 12 residues. V shed 4 bases and J shed 8 bases, with 11 bases lying between them. CDR1 and CDR2 from the germline V gene are ENHRY and SYGVKD. The CDR3 protein is CAISADFGGYTF. The CDR3 bases are TGTGCCATCAGTGCGGACTTTGGAGGCTACACCTTC.

This chain links TRBV5-1 with TRBJ1-5; D may be TRBD1 (5 bases). CDR3 length: 17 residues. Germline V CDR1 and CDR2: SGHRS, YFSETQ. V lost 4 bases and J lost 2, with 19 bases in between. CDR3 in amino acids: CASSPGPRGVGNQPQHF. The DNA of the CDR3 is TGCGCCAGCAGCCCGGGACCGAGAGGGGTTGGCAATCAGCCCCAGCATTTT. The full variable domain, its missing parts supplied by reference TRBV5-1 and TRBJ1-5, is KAGVTQTPRYLIKTRGQQVTLSCSPISGHRSVSWYQQTPGQGLQFLFEYFSETQRNKGNFPGRFSGRQFSNSRSEMNVSTLELGDSALYLCASSPGPRGVGNQPQHFGDGTRLSIL.

The chain links TRBV12-3 or TRBV12-4 to TRBJ2-6; TRBD1 matches at 8 bases. The V segment lost 5 bases and the J segment 3 bases; nucleotides outside the gene matches: 9. The CDR3 extends over 17 amino acids. CDR3 nucleotide sequence: TGTGCCAGCAGTCTGTCAGGGGGCCCCGGTGGGGCCAACGTCCTGACTTTC. It specifies CASSLSGGPGGANVLTF.

This clonotype has a handful of counts. The genes are TRBV4-2 and TRBJ2-5; TRBD2 matches at 7 bases. The CDR3 runs 15 residues. CDR1 is LGHNA, CDR2 YNFKEQ, per germline. With 0 bases clipped from V and 1 base from J, the junction kept 2 bases outside the gene matches. The chain's CDR3 is CASSQELAGQETQYF. CDR3 in DNA: TGTGCCAGCAGCCAAGAGTTAGCGGGCCAAGAGACCCAGTACTTC.

The genes are TRBV6-7 and TRBJ2-7; TRBD1 is a possible D gene (5 bases). TRBV6-7 belongs to the ORF category, with a function that is uncertain. The V and J ends lost 6 bases and 1 base respectively, with 16 bases between them. The CDR3 runs 15 residues. The CDR3 loop reads CASRHGAPKSYEQYF. DNA of the CDR3: TGTGCCAGCAGGCATGGGGCACCAAAGTCCTACGAGCAGTACTTC.

This clonotype was counted only a few times. V and J are TRBV5-1 and TRBJ2-5, with 11 bases fitting TRBD2. The V and J ends lost 0 bases and 1 base, in that order; junction bases with no gene match: 2. CDR3 length: 16 amino acids. Germline V CDR1 and CDR2: SGHRS, YFSETQ. The CDR3 protein is CASSLASGGTQETQYF. CDR3 DNA: TGCGCCAGCAGCTTGGCTAGCGGGGGGACCCAAGAGACCCAGTACTTC.

The chain carries TRBV29-1 and TRBJ2-7; the match to TRBD2 covers 7 bases. This CDR3 region has 14 residues. J lost 0 bases, V lost 5 bases, and 7 bases had no gene match. The V gene's germline CDR1 is SQVTM and CDR2 ANQGSEA. CDR3 loop: CSVSGTASSYEQYF. The CDR3 DNA reads as TGCAGCGTTAGCGGGACGGCTAGCTCCTACGAGCAGTACTTC.

This chain uses TRBV6-5 with TRBJ1-2; D call uncertain. V gave up 6 bases and J gave up 8 bases, with 13 bases separating them. CDR3 length: 12 amino acids. The V gene's germline CDR1 is MNHEY and CDR2 SVGAGI. The CDR3 sequence: CASRIGVGGYTF. DNA of the CDR3: TGTGCCAGCAGAATCGGGGTCGGCGGCTACACCTTC.

The rearrangement joins TRBV4-3 to TRBJ2-3; D perhaps matches TRBD2 (5 bases). The CDR3 length is 16 residues. Germline CDR1 LGHNA, CDR2 YSLEER. V was trimmed by 0 bases and J by 5 bases, leaving 15 bases between them. This CDR3 is CASSQDLGRAGDTQYF. The CDR3, as DNA: TGCGCCAGCAGCCAAGATTTAGGCCGTGCGGGAGATACGCAGTATTTT.